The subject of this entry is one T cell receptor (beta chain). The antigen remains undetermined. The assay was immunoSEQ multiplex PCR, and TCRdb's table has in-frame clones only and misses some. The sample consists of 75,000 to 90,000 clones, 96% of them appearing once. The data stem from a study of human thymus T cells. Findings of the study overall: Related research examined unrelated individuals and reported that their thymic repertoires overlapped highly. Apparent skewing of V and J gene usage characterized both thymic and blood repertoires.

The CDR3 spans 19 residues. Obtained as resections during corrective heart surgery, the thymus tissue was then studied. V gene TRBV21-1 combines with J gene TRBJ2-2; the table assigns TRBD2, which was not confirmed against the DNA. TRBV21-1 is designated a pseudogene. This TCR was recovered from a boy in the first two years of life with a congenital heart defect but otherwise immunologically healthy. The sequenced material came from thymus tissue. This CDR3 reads CASSKGTSGEVSKTGELFF. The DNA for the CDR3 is TGTGCCAGCAGCAAAGGAACTAGCGGGGAGGTATCGAAGACCGGGGAGCTGTTTTTT.